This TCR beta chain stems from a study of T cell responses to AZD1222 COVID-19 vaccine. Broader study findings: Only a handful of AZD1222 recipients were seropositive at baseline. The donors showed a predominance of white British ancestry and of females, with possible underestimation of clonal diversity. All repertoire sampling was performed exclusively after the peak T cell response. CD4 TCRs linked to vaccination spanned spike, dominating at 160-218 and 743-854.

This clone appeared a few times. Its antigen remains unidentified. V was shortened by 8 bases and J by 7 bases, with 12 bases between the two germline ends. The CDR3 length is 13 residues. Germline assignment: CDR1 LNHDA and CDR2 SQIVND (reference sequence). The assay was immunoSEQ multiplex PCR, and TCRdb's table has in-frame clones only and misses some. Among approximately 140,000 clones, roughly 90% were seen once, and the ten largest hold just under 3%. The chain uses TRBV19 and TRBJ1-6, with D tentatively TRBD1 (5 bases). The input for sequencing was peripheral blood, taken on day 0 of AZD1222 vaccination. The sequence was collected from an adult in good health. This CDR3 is CASCFQGNSPLHF. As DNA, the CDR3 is TGTGCCAGTTGTTTCCAGGGAAATTCACCCCTCCACTTT.